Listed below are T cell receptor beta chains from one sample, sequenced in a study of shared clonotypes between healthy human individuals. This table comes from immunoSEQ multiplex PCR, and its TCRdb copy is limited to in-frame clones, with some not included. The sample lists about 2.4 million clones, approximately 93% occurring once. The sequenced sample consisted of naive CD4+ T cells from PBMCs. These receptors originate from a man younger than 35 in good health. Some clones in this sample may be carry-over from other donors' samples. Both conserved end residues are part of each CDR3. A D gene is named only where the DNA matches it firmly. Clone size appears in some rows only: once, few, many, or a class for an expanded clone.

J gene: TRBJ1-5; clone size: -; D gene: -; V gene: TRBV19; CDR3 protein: CASSLRGSNQPQHF; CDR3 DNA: TGTGCCAGTAGTCTTAGGGGTAGCAATCAGCCCCAGCATTTT
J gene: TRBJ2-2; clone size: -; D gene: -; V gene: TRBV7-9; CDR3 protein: CASSLARPSSGELFF; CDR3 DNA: TGTGCCAGCAGCTTAGCGCGTCCATCCTCCGGGGAGCTGTTTTTT
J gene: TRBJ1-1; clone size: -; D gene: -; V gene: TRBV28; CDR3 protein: CASTFITGRSNTEAFF; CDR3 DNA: TGTGCCAGCACTTTTATTACGGGACGGTCGAACACTGAAGCTTTCTTT
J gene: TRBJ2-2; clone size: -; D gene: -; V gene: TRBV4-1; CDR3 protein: CASSFPGTYTGELFF; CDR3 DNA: TGCGCCAGCAGCTTTCCCGGGACCTACACCGGGGAGCTGTTTTTT
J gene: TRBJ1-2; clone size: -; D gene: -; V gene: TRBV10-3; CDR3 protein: CAISESGGASVYGYTF; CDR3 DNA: TGTGCCATCAGTGAGTCAGGGGGGGCATCAGTCTATGGCTACACCTTC
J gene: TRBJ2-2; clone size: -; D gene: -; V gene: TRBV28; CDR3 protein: CASSVLQVHTGELFF; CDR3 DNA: TGTGCCAGCAGTGTTTTACAGGTCCACACCGGGGAGCTGTTTTTT
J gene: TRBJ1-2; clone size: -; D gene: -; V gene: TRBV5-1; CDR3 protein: CASTPQTGGYGYTF; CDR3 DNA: TGCGCCAGCACCCCTCAGACAGGTGGCTATGGCTACACCTTC
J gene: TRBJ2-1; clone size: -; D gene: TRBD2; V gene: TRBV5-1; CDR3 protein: CASSLGTSSYNEQFF; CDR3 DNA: TGCGCCAGCAGCTTGGGGACTAGCAGCTACAATGAGCAGTTCTTC
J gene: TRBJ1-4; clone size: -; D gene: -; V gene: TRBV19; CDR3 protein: CASSIAARVGGAEKLFF; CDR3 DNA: TGTGCCAGTAGTATAGCCGCCAGGGTAGGCGGGGCTGAAAAACTGTTTTTT
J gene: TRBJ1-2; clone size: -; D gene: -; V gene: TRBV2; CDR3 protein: CASSERPFYGYTF; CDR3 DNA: TGTGCCAGCAGTGAAAGGCCGTTTTATGGCTACACCTTC
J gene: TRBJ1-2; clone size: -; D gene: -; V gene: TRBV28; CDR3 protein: CASSLKTEVYGYTF; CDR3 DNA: TGTGCCAGCAGTCTAAAGACTGAAGTCTATGGCTACACCTTC
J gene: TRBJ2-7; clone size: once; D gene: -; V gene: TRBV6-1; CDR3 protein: CASSVQTGRIDEQYF; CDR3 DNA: TGTGCCAGCAGTGTCCAGACAGGGAGGATTGACGAGCAGTACTTC
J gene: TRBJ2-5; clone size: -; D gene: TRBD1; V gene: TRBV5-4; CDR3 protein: CASSRDRGQRETQYF; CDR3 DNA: TGTGCCAGCAGCCGGGACAGGGGGCAACGGGAGACCCAGTACTTC
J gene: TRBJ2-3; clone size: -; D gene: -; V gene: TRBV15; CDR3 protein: CATSKRSGGEGRTDTQYF; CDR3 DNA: TGTGCCACCAGCAAAAGATCAGGGGGGGAGGGACGCACAGATACGCAGTATTTT
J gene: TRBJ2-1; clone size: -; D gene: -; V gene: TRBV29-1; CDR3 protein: CSVAPGGNEQFF; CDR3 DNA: TGCAGCGTTGCGCCAGGAGGGAATGAGCAGTTCTTC
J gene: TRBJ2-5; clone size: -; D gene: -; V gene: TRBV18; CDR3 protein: CASSPEAGLAEQYF; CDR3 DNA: TGTGCCAGCTCACCGGAGGCAGGGCTGGCTGAGCAGTACTTC
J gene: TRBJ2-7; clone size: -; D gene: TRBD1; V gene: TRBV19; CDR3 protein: CASGDRANEQYF; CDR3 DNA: TGTGCCAGTGGGGACAGGGCGAACGAGCAGTACTTC
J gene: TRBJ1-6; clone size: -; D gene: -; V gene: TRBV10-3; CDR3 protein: CAISERAGDAYNSPLHF; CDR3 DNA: TGTGCCATCAGTGAGAGGGCAGGGGACGCCTATAATTCACCCCTCCACTTT
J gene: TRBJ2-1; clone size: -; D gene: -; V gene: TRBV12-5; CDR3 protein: CASGYTGNNEQFF; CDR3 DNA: TGTGCTAGTGGTTACACAGGAAACAATGAGCAGTTCTTC
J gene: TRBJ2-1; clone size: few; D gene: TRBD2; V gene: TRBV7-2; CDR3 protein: CASSLGTSGNEQFF; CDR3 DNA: TGTGCCAGCAGCTTGGGGACTAGCGGGAATGAGCAGTTCTTC
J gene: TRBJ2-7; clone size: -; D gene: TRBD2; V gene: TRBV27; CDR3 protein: CASRKLAGPYEQYF; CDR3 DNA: TGTGCCAGCAGAAAATTAGCGGGCCCCTACGAGCAGTACTTC
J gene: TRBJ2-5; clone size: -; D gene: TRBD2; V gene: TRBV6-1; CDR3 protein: CATRGGGETQYF; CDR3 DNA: TGTGCCACTCGGGGGGGTGGCGAGACCCAGTACTTC
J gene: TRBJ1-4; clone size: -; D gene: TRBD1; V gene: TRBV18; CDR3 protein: CASSPWSTGGFEKLFF; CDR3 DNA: TGTGCCAGCTCACCTTGGTCTACAGGGGGGTTTGAAAAACTGTTTTTT
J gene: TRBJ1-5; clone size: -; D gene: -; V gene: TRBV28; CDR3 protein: CASNGVGGNQPQHF; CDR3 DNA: TGTGCCAGCAATGGAGTGGGAGGCAATCAGCCCCAGCATTTT
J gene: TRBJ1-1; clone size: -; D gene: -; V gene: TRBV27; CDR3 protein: CASNGRGFGAAFF; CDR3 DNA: TGTGCCAGCAATGGCAGGGGCTTCGGGGCAGCTTTCTTT
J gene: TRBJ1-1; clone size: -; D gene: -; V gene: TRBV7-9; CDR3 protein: CASSLLGYKGTEAFF; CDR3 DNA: TGTGCCAGCAGCTTATTGGGGTATAAGGGCACTGAAGCTTTCTTT
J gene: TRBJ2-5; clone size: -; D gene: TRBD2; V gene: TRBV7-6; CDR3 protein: CASSLSPAGGSQETQYF; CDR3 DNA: TGTGCCAGCAGCTTGAGCCCGGCGGGAGGTTCTCAAGAGACCCAGTACTTC
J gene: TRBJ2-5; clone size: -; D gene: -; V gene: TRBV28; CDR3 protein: CASSPAETQYF; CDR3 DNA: TGTGCCAGCAGTCCGGCTGAGACCCAGTACTTC
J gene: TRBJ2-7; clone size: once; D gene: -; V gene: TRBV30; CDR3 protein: CAWSVLGGSSYEQYF; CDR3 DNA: TGTGCCTGGAGTGTACTAGGAGGCAGTTCCTACGAGCAGTACTTC
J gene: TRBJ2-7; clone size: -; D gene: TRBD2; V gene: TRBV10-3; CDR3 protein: CAISGSERTSGSSYEQYF; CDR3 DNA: TGTGCCATTTCCGGTAGCGAGCGTACTAGCGGGAGTTCCTACGAGCAGTACTTC
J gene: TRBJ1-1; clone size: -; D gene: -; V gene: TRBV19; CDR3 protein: CASSPSWGRTEAFF; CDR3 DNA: TGTGCCAGTAGTCCGTCCTGGGGGAGGACTGAAGCTTTCTTT
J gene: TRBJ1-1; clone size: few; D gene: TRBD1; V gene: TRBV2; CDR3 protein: CASSYDRVARAFF; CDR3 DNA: TGTGCCAGCAGCTACGACAGGGTGGCTCGAGCTTTCTTT
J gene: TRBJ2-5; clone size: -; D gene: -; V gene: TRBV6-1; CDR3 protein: CASTTREVAVETQYF; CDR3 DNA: TGTGCCAGCACCACCCGTGAAGTGGCTGTAGAGACCCAGTACTTC
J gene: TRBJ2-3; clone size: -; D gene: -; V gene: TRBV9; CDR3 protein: CASSPDLDTQYF; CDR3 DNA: TGTGCCAGCAGCCCGGACTTGGATACGCAGTATTTT
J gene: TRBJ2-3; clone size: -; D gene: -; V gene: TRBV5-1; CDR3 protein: CASNPLVQGSTDTQYF; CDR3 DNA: TGCGCCAGCAACCCCCTCGTACAGGGAAGCACAGATACGCAGTATTTT
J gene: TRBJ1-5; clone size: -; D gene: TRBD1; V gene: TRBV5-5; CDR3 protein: CASSFRTGNQPQHF; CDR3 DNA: TGTGCCAGCAGCTTCCGGACAGGGAATCAGCCCCAGCATTTT
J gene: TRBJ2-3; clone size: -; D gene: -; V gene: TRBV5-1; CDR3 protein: CASSLLVTDTQYF; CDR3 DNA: TGCGCCAGCAGCTTGCTTGTTACAGATACGCAGTATTTT
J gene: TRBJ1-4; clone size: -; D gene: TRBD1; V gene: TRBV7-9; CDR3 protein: CASSLQGATNEKLFF; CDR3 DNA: TGTGCCAGCAGCTTACAGGGGGCAACTAATGAAAAACTGTTTTTT
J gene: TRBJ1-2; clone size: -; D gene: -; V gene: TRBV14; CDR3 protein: CASSPGEKPYGYTF; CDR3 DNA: TGTGCCAGCAGCCCCGGGGAAAAGCCTTATGGCTACACCTTC
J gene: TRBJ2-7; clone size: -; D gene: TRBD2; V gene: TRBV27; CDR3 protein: CASSRSGSRYEQYF; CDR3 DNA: TGTGCCAGCAGTCGGAGCGGGAGCCGCTACGAGCAGTACTTC
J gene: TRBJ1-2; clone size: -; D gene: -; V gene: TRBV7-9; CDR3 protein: CASSSGYGYTF; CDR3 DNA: TGTGCCAGCAGCTCCGGGTATGGCTACACCTTC
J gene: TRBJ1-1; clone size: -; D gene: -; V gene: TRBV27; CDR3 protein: CASSPRQRTTEAFF; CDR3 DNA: TGTGCCAGCAGTCCTCGACAGCGAACAACTGAAGCTTTCTTT
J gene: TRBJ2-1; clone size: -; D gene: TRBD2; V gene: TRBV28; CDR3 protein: CASRSTSGTSYNEQFF; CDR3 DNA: TGTGCCAGCAGGTCGACTAGCGGGACCTCCTACAATGAGCAGTTCTTC
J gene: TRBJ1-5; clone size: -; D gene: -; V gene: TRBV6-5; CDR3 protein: CAISEKGDQPQHF; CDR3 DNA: TGTGCCATCAGTGAAAAAGGGGATCAGCCCCAGCATTTT
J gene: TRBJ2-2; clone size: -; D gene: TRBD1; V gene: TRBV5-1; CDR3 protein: CASSSNPGTGLILANTGELFF; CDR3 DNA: TGCGCCAGCAGCTCCAATCCCGGGACAGGACTCATCCTCGCGAACACCGGGGAGCTGTTTTTT
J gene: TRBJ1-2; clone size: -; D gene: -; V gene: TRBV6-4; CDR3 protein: CASSDGGTRDGYTF; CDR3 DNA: TGTGCCAGCAGTGACGGAGGGACAAGAGATGGCTACACCTTC
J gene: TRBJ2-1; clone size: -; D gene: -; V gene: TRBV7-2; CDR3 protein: CASSSQGNEQFF; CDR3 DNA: TGTGCCAGCAGCTCGCAGGGCAATGAGCAGTTCTTC
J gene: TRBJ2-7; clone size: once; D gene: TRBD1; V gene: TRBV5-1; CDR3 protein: CASSRGSGQGPEQYF; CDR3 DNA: TGCGCCAGCAGCAGGGGCTCGGGACAGGGCCCCGAGCAGTACTTC
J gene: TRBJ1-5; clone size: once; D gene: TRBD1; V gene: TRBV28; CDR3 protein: CASSDRDRSYDSNQPQHF; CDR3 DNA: TGTGCCAGCAGTGATAGGGACAGGAGCTACGATAGCAATCAGCCCCAGCATTTT
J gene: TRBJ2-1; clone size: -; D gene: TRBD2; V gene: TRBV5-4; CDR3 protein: CASSFGPSGGNEQFF; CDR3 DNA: TGTGCCAGCAGCTTTGGTCCTAGCGGGGGCAATGAGCAGTTCTTC
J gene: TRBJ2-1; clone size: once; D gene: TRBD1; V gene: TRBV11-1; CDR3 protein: CASSVSGTGGVDEQFF; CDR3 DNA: TGTGCCAGCAGCGTCTCCGGGACAGGGGGCGTGGATGAGCAGTTCTTC
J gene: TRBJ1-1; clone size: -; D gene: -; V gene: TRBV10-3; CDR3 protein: CAISDSGWGEAFF; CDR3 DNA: TGTGCCATCAGTGACTCGGGTTGGGGTGAAGCTTTCTTT
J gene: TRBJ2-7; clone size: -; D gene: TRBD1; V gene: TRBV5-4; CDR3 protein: CASSLPPGQGTYEQYF; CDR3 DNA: TGTGCCAGCAGCTTGCCTCCGGGACAGGGAACCTACGAGCAGTACTTC
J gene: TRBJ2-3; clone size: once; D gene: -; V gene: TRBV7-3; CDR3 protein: CASSLGGNPTDTQYF; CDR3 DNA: TGTGCCAGCAGCTTAGGGGGGAACCCCACAGATACGCAGTATTTT